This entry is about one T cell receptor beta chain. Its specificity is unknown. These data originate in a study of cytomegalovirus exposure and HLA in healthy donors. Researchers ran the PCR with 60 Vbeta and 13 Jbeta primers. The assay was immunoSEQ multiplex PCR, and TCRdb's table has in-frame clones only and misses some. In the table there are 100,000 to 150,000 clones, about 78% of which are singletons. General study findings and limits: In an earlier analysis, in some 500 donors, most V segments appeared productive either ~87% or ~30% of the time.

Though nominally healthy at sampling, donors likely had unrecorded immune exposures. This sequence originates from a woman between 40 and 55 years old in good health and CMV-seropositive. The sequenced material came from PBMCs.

The CDR3 reads CASSLLPTGELFF. The CDR3 DNA reads as TGTGCCAGCAGCCTTCTCCCCACCGGGGAGCTGTTTTTT. The chain carries TRBV7-3 and TRBJ2-2, with unresolved D. Trimming removed 5 bases at V and 4 bases at J, with 8 bases between. The V gene's germline CDR1 is SGHTA and CDR2 FQGTGA. This CDR3 is 13 amino acids long.